The present entry profiles one T cell receptor (beta chain) with its context. The sample is drawn from a study of blood T cell repertoires in COVID-19. Study-wide background: Sites in the United States, Italy and Spain provided acute and convalescent COVID-19 samples.

Germline lookup yields CDR1 LGHNT and CDR2 FRNRAP. The CDR3 has 14 residues. V was clipped by 6 bases and J by 9 bases; unmatched bases: 4. This table comes from immunoSEQ multiplex PCR, and its TCRdb copy is limited to in-frame clones, with some not included. This table holds around 190,000 clones, about 70% found once. This TCR was recovered from a woman in her forties or fifties with active or convalescent COVID-19. Material: peripheral blood. V and J are TRBV12-5 and TRBJ1-6, with 11 bases fitting TRBD1. The CDR3 sequence: CASGSGQGASPLHF. DNA of the CDR3: TGTGCTAGTGGCTCCGGACAGGGGGCTTCACCCCTCCACTTT.